The clone carrying this T cell receptor (beta chain) occurred once. V was cut by 1 base and J by 8 bases, with 17 bases left in between. The CDR3 is made up of 15 amino acids. Germline CDR1 reads LGHNA; CDR2 reads YNFKEQ. The sample belongs to a study of blood T cell repertoires in COVID-19. Method: immunoSEQ multiplex PCR; TCRdb's copy keeps in-frame clones and lacks some. The table has some 350,000 clones, around 87% seen once. The rearrangement joins TRBV4-2 to TRBJ1-2, with D unclear. Source material: PBMCs or T cells enriched from blood (not recorded which). This sequence was found in a man aged 18 to 29 who had recovered from COVID-19. The CDR3 sequence is CASSQGTADDQGYTF. CDR3 nucleotide sequence: TGTGCCAGCAGCCAAGGAACAGCTGATGATCAGGGCTACACCTTC.